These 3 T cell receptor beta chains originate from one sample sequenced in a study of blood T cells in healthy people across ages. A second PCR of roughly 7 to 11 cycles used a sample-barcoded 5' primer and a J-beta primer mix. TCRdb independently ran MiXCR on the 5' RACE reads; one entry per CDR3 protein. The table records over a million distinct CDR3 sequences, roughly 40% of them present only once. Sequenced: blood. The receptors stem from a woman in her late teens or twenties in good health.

The CDR3, as DNA: TGTGCCAGCATTGTACAGGGCGTAGGCACAGATACGCAGTATTTT. Its translation is CASIVQGVGTDTQYF. The chain has TRBV6-1 and TRBJ2-3, with a possible D match to TRBD1 (6 bases). The germline CDR1 and CDR2 sequences are MNHNS and SASEGT. The V and J ends lost 7 bases and 1 base respectively, with 15 bases between them. The CDR3 sequence is 15 residues long.

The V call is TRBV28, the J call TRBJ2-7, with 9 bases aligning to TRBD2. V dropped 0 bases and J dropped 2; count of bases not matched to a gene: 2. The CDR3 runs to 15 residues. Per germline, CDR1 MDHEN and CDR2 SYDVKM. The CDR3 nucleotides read TGTGCCAGCAGTTTATGGGCTAGCGGGACCTACGAGCAGTACTTC. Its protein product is CASSLWASGTYEQYF.

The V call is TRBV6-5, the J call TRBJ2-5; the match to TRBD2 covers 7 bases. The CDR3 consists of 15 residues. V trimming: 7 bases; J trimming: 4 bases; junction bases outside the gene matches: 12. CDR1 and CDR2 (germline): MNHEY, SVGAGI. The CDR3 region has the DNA TGTGCCAGCATAAGTGTTGGGACGGGGGGAGAGACCCAGTACTTC. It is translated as CASISVGTGGETQYF.